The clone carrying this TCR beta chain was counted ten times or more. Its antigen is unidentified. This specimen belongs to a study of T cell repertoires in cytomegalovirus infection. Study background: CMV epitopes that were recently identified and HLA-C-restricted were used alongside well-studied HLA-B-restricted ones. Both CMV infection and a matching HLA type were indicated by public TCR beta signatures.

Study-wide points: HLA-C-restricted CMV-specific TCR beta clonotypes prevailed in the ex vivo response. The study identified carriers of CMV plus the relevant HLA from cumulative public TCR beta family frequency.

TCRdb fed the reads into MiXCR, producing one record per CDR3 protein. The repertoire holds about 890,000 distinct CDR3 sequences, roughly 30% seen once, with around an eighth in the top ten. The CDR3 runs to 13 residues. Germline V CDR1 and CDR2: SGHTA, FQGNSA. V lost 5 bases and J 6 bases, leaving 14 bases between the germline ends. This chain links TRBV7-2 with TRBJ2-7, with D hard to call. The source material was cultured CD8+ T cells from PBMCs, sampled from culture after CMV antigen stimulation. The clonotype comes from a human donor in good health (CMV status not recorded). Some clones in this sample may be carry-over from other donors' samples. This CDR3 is CASSQDPGSEQYF. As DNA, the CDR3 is TGTGCCAGCAGCCAGGACCCAGGCTCCGAGCAGTACTTC.